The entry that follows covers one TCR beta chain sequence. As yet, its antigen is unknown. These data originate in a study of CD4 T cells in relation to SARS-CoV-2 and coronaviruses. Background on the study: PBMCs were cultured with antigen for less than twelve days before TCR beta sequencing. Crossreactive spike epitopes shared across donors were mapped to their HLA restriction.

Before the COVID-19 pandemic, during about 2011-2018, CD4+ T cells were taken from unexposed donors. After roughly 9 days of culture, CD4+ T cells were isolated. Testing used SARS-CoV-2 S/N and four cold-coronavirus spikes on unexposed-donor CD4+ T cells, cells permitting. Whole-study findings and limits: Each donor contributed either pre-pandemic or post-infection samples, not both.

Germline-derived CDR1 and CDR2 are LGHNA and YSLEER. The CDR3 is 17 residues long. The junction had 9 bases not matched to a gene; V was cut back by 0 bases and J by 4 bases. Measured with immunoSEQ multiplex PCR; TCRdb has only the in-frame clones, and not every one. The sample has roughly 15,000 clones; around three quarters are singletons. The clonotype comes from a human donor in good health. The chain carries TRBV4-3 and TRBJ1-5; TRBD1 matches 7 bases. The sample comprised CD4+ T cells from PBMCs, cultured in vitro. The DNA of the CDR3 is TGCGCCAGCAGCCAAGACCTACAACAGGGGTGGAATCAGCCCCAGCATTTT. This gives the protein CASSQDLQQGWNQPQHF.